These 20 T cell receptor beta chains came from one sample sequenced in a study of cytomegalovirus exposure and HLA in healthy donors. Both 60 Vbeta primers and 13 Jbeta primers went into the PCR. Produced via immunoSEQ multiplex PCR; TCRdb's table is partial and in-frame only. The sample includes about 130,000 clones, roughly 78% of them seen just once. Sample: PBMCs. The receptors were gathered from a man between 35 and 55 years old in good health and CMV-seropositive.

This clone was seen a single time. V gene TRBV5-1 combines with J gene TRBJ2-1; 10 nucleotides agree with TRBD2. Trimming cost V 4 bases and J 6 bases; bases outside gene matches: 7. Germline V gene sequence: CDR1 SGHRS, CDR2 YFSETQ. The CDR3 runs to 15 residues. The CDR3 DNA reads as TGCGCCAGCAGCCCGGGGGGACTAGCGCTCAATGAGCAGTTCTTC. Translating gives CASSPGGLALNEQFF.

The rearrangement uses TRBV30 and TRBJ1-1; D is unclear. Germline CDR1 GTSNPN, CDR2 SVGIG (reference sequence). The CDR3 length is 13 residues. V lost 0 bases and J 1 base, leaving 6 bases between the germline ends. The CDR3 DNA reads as TGTGCCTGGAGTGTTGGAGCGAACACTGAAGCTTTCTTT. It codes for CAWSVGANTEAFF.

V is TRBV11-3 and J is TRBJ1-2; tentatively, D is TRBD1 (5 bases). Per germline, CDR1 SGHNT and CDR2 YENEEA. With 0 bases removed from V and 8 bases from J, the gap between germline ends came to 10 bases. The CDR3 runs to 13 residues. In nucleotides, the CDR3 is TGTGCCAGCAGCTTAGAAGGAGGGGCAGGCTACACCTTC. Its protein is CASSLEGGAGYTF.

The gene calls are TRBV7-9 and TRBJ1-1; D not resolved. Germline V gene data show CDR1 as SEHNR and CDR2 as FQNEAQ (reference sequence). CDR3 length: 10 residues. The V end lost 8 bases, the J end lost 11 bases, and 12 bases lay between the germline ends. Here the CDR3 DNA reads TGTGCCAGCGGTGACTCCCTCGCTTTCTTT. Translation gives CASGDSLAFF.

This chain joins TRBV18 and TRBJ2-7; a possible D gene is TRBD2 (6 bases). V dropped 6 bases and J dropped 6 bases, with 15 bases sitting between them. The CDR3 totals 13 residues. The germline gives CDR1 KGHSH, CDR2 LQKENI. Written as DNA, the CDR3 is TGTGCCAGCTCCCGAGCGGGCTTACCCGAGCAGTACTTC. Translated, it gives CASSRAGLPEQYF. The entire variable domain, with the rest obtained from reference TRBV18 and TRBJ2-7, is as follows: NAGVMQNPRHLVRRRGQEARLRCSPMKGHSHVYWYRQLPEEGLKFMVYLQKENIIDESGMPKERFSAEFPKEGPSILRIQQVVRGDSAAYFCASSRAGLPEQYFGPGTRLTVT.

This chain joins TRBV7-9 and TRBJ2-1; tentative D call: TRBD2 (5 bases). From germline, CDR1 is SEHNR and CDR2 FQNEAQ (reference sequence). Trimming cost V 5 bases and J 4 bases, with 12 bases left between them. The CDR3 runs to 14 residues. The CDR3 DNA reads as TGTGCCAGCAGCGAAGATTTAGCGTACAATGAGCAGTTCTTC. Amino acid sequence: CASSEDLAYNEQFF.

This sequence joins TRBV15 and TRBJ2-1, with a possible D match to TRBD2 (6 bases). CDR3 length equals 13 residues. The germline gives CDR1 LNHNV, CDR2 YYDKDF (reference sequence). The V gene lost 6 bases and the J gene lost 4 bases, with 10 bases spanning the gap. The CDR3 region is CATRPGSYNEQFF. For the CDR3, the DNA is TGTGCCACCAGGCCCGGGAGTTACAATGAGCAGTTCTTC.

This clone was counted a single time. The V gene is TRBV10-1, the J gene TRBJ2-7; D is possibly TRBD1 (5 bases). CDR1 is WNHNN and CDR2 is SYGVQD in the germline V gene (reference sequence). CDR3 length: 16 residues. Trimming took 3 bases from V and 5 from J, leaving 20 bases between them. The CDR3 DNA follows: TGCGCCAGCAGTGATAAACGTCATAGCCCCAGGGACGAGCAGTACTTC. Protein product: CASSDKRHSPRDEQYF.

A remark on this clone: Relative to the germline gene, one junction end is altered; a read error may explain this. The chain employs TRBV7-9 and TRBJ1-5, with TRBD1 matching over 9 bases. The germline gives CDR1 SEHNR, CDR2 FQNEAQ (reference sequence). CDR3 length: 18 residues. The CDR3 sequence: CSSSLDRGVGDGNQPQHF. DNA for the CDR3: TGTTCCAGCAGCTTAGACAGGGGGGTTGGAGATGGCAATCAGCCCCAGCATTTT. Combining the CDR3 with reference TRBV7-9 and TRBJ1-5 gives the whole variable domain DTGVSQNPRHKITKRGQNVTFRCDPISEHNRLYWYRQTLGQGPEFLTYFQNEAQLEKSRLLSDRFSAERPKGSFSTLEIQRTEQGDSAMYLCSSSLDRGVGDGNQPQHFGDGTRLSIL.

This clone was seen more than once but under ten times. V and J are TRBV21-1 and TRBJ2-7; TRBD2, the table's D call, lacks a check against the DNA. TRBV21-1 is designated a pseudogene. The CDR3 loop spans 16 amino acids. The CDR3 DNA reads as TGTGCCAGCAGCAAAGTGGGCAGTGAGGGAGAACGCGAGCAGTACTTC. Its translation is CASSKVGSEGEREQYF.

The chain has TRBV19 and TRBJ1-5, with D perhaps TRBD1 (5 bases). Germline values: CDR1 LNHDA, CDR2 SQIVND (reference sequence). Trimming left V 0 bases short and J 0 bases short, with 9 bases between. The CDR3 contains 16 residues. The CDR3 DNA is TGTGCCAGTAGTATAGAGTCAGGGTATAGCAATCAGCCCCAGCATTTT. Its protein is CASSIESGYSNQPQHF.

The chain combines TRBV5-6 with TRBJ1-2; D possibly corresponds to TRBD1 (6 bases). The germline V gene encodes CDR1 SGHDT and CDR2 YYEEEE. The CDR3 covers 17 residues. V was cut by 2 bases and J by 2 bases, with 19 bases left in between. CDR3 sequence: CASSLKRQVYLNYGYTF. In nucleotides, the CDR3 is TGTGCCAGCAGCTTAAAAAGACAGGTATACCTCAACTATGGCTACACCTTC.

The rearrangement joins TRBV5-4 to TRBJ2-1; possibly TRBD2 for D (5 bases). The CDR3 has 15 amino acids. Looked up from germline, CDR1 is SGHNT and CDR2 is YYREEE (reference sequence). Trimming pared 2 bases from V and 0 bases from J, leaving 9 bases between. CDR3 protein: CASSFSANSYNEQFF. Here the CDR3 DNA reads TGTGCCAGCAGCTTTAGCGCTAACTCCTACAATGAGCAGTTCTTC.

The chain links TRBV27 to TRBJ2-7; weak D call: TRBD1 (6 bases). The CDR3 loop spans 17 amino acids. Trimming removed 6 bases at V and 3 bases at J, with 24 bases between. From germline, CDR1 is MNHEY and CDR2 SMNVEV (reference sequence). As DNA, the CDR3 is TGTGCCAGCAGACCTCGACAGGCTCTCATCCGCCTCTACGAGCAGTACTTC. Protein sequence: CASRPRQALIRLYEQYF.

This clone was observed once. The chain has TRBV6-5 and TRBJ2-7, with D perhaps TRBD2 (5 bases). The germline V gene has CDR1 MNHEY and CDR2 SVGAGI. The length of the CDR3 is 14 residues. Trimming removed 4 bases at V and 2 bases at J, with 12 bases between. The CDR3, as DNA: TGTGCCAGCAGTTCCGCCGGGATACCCTACGAGCAGTACTTC. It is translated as CASSSAGIPYEQYF.

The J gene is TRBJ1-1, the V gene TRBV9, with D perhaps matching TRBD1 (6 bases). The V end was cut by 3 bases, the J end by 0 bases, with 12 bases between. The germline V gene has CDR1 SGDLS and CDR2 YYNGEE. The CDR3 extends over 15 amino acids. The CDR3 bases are TGTGCCAGCAGCGGGACAGCCGATATGAACACTGAAGCTTTCTTT. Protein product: CASSGTADMNTEAFF.

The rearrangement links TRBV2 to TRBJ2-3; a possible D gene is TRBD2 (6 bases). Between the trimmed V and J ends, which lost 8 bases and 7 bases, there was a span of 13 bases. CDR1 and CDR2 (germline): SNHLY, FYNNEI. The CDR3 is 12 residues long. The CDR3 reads CASRLVRHTQYF. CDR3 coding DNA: TGTGCCAGCCGACTAGTTCGTCATACGCAGTATTTT. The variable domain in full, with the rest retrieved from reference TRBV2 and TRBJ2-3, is EPEVTQTPSHQVTQMGQEVILRCVPISNHLYFYWYRQILGQKVEFLVSFYNNEISEKSEIFDDQFSVERPDGSNFTLKIRSTKLEDSAMYFCASRLVRHTQYFGPGTRLTVL.

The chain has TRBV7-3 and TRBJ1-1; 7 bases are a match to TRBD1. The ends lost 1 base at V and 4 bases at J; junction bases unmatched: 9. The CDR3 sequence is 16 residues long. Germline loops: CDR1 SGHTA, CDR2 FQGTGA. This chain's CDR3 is CASSLRVRDSGTEAFF. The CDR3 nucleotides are TGTGCCAGCAGCTTAAGGGTAAGGGACAGCGGCACTGAAGCTTTCTTT.

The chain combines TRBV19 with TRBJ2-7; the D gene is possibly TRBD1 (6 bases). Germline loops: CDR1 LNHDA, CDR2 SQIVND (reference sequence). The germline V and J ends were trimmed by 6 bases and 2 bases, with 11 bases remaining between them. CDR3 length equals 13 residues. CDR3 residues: CASRMDSTYEQYF. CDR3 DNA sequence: TGTGCCAGTAGAATGGACAGTACCTACGAGCAGTACTTC. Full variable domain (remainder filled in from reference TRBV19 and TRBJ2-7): DGGITQSPKYLFRKEGQNVTLSCEQNLNHDAMYWYRQDPGQGLRLIYYSQIVNDFQKGDIAEGYSVSREKKESFPLTVTSAQKNPTAFYLCASRMDSTYEQYFGPGTRLTVT.

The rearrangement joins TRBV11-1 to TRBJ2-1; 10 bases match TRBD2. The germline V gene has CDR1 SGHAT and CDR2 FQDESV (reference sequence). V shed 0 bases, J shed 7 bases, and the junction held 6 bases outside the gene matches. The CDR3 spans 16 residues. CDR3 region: CASSLARSSGRNEQFF. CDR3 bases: TGTGCCAGCAGCTTAGCGAGGTCTAGCGGGAGAAATGAGCAGTTCTTC.